This T cell receptor (beta chain) was documented in a study of early T cells in non-severe SARS-CoV-2 infection. Between the trimmed V and J ends, which lost 5 bases and 9 bases, there was a span of 14 bases. CDR1 is SGHTA, CDR2 FQGNSA, per germline. The CDR3 consists of 14 residues. This clonotype was observed at least ten times. Its antigen remains unidentified. General study points: Using VDJdb, the matching emphasized anti-spike CD8 responses while missing private and CD4 specificities.

The TCR library protocol was used to attach unique molecular identifiers. These identifiers were attached to individual cDNA molecules. TCRdb re-called the 5' RACE reads through MiXCR, storing one row per CDR3 protein. The table includes fewer than 100,000 distinct CDR3 sequences, roughly 6% detected once. The chain carries TRBV7-2 and TRBJ1-6, with a tentative D call TRBD1 (5 bases). The TCR comes from an adult who was a healthcare worker with PCR-confirmed SARS-CoV-2 infection or an uninfected control (not recorded which). Sequenced material: whole blood. The CDR3 region has the DNA TGTGCCAGCAGCCGGGGACTTGCTGGTTCACCCCTCCACTTT. It codes for CASSRGLAGSPLHF. Filled out from reference TRBV7-2 and TRBJ1-6, the complete variable domain reads GAGVSQSPSNKVTEKGKDVELRCDPISGHTALYWYRQSLGQGLEFLIYFQGNSAPDKSGLPSDRFSAERTGGSVSTLTIQRTQQEDSAVYLCASSRGLAGSPLHFGNGTRLTVT.